This record concerns one T cell receptor beta chain sequence. Antigen: not known. The data were taken from a study of lymphopenia after photon versus proton radiotherapy. Whole-study results and caveats: Post-nadir TCR diversity decline inversely tracked overall survival among those who died. Relative stability marked proton patients; photon patients lost diversity and naive cells. Only patients who died were analyzed for survival; proton advantage is unproven. After lymphocyte nadir, photon-treated repertoires showed oligoclonal expansion, especially CD8+ Temra.

Between the trimmed V and J ends, which lost 6 bases and 3 bases, there was a span of 9 bases. The CDR3 runs to 12 residues. Germline V gene data show CDR1 as SGHAT and CDR2 as FQNNGV. Libraries were prepared by immunoSEQ multiplex PCR; TCRdb keeps only in-frame clonotypes and omits some of them. The sample records some 170,000 clones, 80% to 90% being singletons. This rearrangement joins TRBV11-2 to TRBJ2-7; tentatively, D is TRBD1 (6 bases). The origin of this receptor is a man in his fifties with gastric cancer. The sequencing here drew on peripheral blood, taken from a patient treated with photon-based radiotherapy. The CDR3 protein is CASSLQGYEQYF. CDR3 bases: TGTGCCAGCAGTCTACAGGGCTACGAGCAGTACTTC.